This T cell receptor beta chain is from a study of T cell changes during pregnancy in multiple sclerosis. Clones were sequenced by immunoSEQ multiplex PCR, and TCRdb holds only the in-frame ones, with some missing. This table holds some 17,000 clones, 84% found once. The CDR3 length is 16 residues. The V end was cut by 0 bases, the J end by 0 bases, with 6 bases between. In germline, CDR1 is LNHNV, CDR2 YYDKDF (reference sequence). The table lists this clone with many counts. The chain combines TRBV15 with TRBJ2-6; D might be TRBD1 (5 bases). The sequences come from CD8+ T cells from peripheral blood mononuclear cells, collected in the third trimester of pregnancy. The clonotype originates from a female donor in good health, enrolled as a control in a pregnancy study. CDR3 in amino acids: CATSRDQGSGANVLTF. In nucleotides, the CDR3 is TGTGCCACCAGCAGAGATCAGGGCTCTGGGGCCAACGTCCTGACTTTC.